This T cell receptor beta chain was found in a study of T cell clones after liver transplantation. Study-wide background: TCRbeta sequencing after a pre-transplant mixed lymphocyte reaction identified graft-donor-reactive clones, later tracked in post-transplant blood.

With 5 bases removed from V and 1 base from J, the gap between germline ends came to 9 bases. The CDR3 is 13 residues long. Germline V gene data show CDR1 as LGHNT and CDR2 as FRNRAP. Relative to its sample, this clone is large (0.1 to 1%). The antigen is unknown. The sample holds other DNA sequences that translate to the same CDR3. Profiled with immunoSEQ multiplex PCR; TCRdb holds only in-frame clones, not every one. In the table there are approximately 5,500 clones, 25% to 35% of which are singletons. Alloreactive TCRbeta sequences came from sequencing proliferating CFSE-low cells in the MLR. The gene calls are TRBV12-5 and TRBJ2-7; no clear D. Sequencing used CD4+ T cells from cultured PBMCs. The sequence was obtained from a human patient who received a liver transplant. Some T cells may arise from the graft donor. The CDR3 reads CASGAGLSYEQYF. The CDR3 DNA reads TGTGCTAGTGGTGCTGGGCTATCCTACGAGCAGTACTTC.